Listed here are 32 T cell receptor beta chains from one sample, sequenced in a study of OX40 agonist ivuxolimab in advanced cancers. Sequenced by immunoSEQ multiplex PCR; TCRdb stores in-frame clones only, minus some. The profile shows 70,000 or so clones, about 90% of them singletons. The material sequenced was CD4+ or CD8+ T cells sorted from blood, taken in a trial of the OX40 agonist ivuxolimab. The receptors here all came from an adult with an advanced solid tumor such as melanoma, head and neck, liver or kidney cancer.

This chain links TRBV19 with TRBJ2-3; D might be TRBD2 (6 bases). The length of the CDR3 is 15 residues. Looked up from germline, CDR1 is LNHDA and CDR2 is SQIVND (reference sequence). The V end lost 6 bases, the J end lost 1 base, and 14 bases lay between the germline ends. DNA of the CDR3: TGTGCCAGTAGCCCTCTGCGGGGCGGCACAGATACGCAGTATTTT. Amino acid sequence: CASSPLRGGTDTQYF.

V is TRBV6-5 and J is TRBJ2-5; 9 bases are a match to TRBD1. This CDR3 is built from 15 residues. V lost 5 bases and J lost 4; bases outside the gene matches: 8. Germline CDR1 MNHEY, CDR2 SVGAGI. The chain's CDR3 is CASSQGQGIPETQYF. As DNA, the CDR3 is TGTGCCAGCAGTCAAGGACAGGGGATACCAGAGACCCAGTACTTC.

This chain links TRBV7-6 with TRBJ2-3; unclear D gene. CDR1 is SGHVS, CDR2 FNYEAQ, per germline. The V and J ends lost 9 bases and 4 bases respectively, with 14 bases between them. The CDR3 contains 13 residues. CDR3 sequence (DNA): TGTGCCAGTAGCCCGGGCCTCCCAGATACGCAGTATTTT. It yields the protein CASSPGLPDTQYF.

The chain is built from TRBV9 and TRBJ2-7; 9 bases match TRBD2. The germline CDR1 and CDR2 sequences are SGDLS and YYNGEE. This CDR3 has 16 residues. The V and J ends lost 1 base and 3 bases, in that order; junction bases with no gene match: 8. Written as DNA, the CDR3 is TGTGCCAGCAGCGTAAAGACCGGGACTAGCTTCTACGAGCAGTACTTC. Translating it yields CASSVKTGTSFYEQYF.

The chain carries TRBV7-9 and TRBJ2-7; tentative D call: TRBD2 (5 bases). The CDR3 spans 14 residues. Trimming took off 1 base at V and 7 bases at J, with 14 bases between the two ends. Germline V gene sequence: CDR1 SEHNR, CDR2 FQNEAQ (reference sequence). The CDR3 spells CASSLVGLAGEQYF. The DNA for the CDR3 is TGTGCCAGCAGCTTAGTCGGTCTAGCTGGGGAGCAGTACTTC.

The rearrangement uses TRBV30 and TRBJ1-1; D is ambiguous. V shed 3 bases and J shed 0 bases, with 5 bases lying between them. The CDR3 loop spans 12 amino acids. The germline V gene has CDR1 GTSNPN and CDR2 SVGIG (reference sequence). The CDR3 sequence: CAWSPMNTEAFF. The CDR3 DNA is TGTGCCTGGAGCCCGATGAACACTGAAGCTTTCTTT.

The DNA for the CDR3 is TGCGCCAGCAGCCATGGCGGGGGATCACAGCCCCAGCATTTT. The encoded protein is CASSHGGGSQPQHF. The chain has TRBV4-3 and TRBJ1-5; TRBD1 might be the D (5 bases). This CDR3 contains 14 residues. Trimming took 3 bases from V and 7 from J, leaving 13 bases between them. Germline V gene sequence: CDR1 LGHNA, CDR2 YSLEER.

The V and J genes are TRBV7-6 and TRBJ1-1; no clear D. CDR1 and CDR2 from the germline V gene are SGHVS and FNYEAQ. V was clipped by 1 base and J by 8 bases, with 14 bases between them. The CDR3 extends over 14 amino acids. In DNA form, the CDR3 reads TGTGCCAGCAGCTTAGTGGTGGGAGGCACCGAAGCTTTCTTT. Its translation is CASSLVVGGTEAFF.

As regards this clone: A far larger clone is off by one base, so a read error is likely. The chain links TRBV5-6 to TRBJ2-1, with D unclear. The V gene lost 0 bases and the J gene lost 7 bases, with 5 bases spanning the gap. This CDR3 has 12 residues. Germline loops: CDR1 SGHDT, CDR2 YYEEEE. The CDR3 spells CASSLEGNEQFF. Written as DNA, the CDR3 is TGTGCCAGCAGCTTGGAAGGGAATGAGCAGTTCTTC.

The rearrangement uses TRBV5-1 and TRBJ2-7, with no clear D. The germline V gene encodes CDR1 SGHRS and CDR2 YFSETQ. The length of the CDR3 is 15 residues. V lost 0 bases to trimming and J lost 9 bases, with 19 bases between them. CDR3 in amino acids: CASSLVSSFVGVQYF. The CDR3, as DNA: TGCGCCAGCAGCTTGGTCTCCTCCTTTGTTGGTGTGCAGTACTTC.

The rearrangement uses TRBV10-1 and TRBJ1-1; 7 bases map to TRBD1. Germline CDR1 reads WNHNN; CDR2 reads SYGVQD (reference sequence). With V trimmed by 3 bases and J by 0 bases, 7 bases remained unmatched. The CDR3 sequence is 16 residues long. The CDR3 here is CASSEVKGALNTEAFF. The CDR3 region has the DNA TGCGCCAGCAGTGAAGTGAAGGGGGCCCTGAACACTGAAGCTTTCTTT.

The V gene is TRBV4-1, the J gene TRBJ1-3; D is undetermined. The V end lost 1 base, the J end lost 4 bases, and 8 bases lay between the germline ends. The germline V gene encodes CDR1 MGHRA and CDR2 YSYEKL. The CDR3 runs to 14 residues. The CDR3: CASSQVGLGNTIYF. DNA of the CDR3: TGCGCCAGCAGCCAAGTGGGATTAGGAAACACCATATATTTT.

This chain links TRBV10-3 with TRBJ2-7, with a possible D match to TRBD1 (6 bases). The CDR3 is made up of 15 amino acids. V lost 0 bases and J 2 bases, leaving 11 bases between the germline ends. Germline V lookup: CDR1 ENHRY, CDR2 SYGVKD. CDR3 in amino acids: CAISESTGLAYEQYF. In DNA, the CDR3 is TGTGCCATCAGTGAGTCCACAGGGTTAGCCTACGAGCAGTACTTC.

The chain couples TRBV4-1 to TRBJ1-1; D is possibly TRBD1 (5 bases). The CDR3 covers 16 residues. Trimming removed 4 bases from V and 4 bases from J, with 19 bases in between. Per the germline V gene, CDR1 is MGHRA and CDR2 is YSYEKL. The CDR3 coding sequence is TGCGCCAGCAGCCCCCCCGGTGGGCAGGGTGTCACTGAAGCTTTCTTT. This translates into CASSPPGGQGVTEAFF.

The chain's CDR3 is CASSDTGADTQYF. The CDR3 region has the DNA TGTGCCAGCAGTGACACAGGGGCAGATACGCAGTATTTT. V and J are TRBV6-4 and TRBJ2-3; 7 nucleotides agree with TRBD1. The CDR3 runs 13 residues. Per germline, CDR1 MRHNA and CDR2 SNTAGT. J was trimmed by 4 bases and V by 2 bases; bases with no gene match: 0.

This clone was seen only once. The chain joins TRBV21-1 to TRBJ1-2. TRBV21-1 is a pseudogene. CDR3 size: 14 residues. The CDR3 DNA reads TGTGCCAGCAGCAGTGTGTCTGAAAACTATGGCTACACCTTC. This codes for CASSSVSENYGYTF.

V and J are TRBV15 and TRBJ2-2, with unresolved D. Trimming left V 2 bases short and J 2 bases short, with 15 bases between. The length of the CDR3 is 17 residues. CDR1 and CDR2 (germline): LNHNV, YYDKDF (reference sequence). CDR3 coding DNA: TGTGCCACCAGCAGACTAGAGGATAAAGAAAACACCGGGGAGCTGTTTTTT. Translating it yields CATSRLEDKENTGELFF.

The chain links TRBV6-4 to TRBJ2-7, with D possibly TRBD1 on 6 matching bases. From germline, CDR1 is MRHNA and CDR2 SNTAGT. The V end lost 7 bases, the J end lost 4 bases, and 17 bases lay between the germline ends. CDR3 size: 14 residues. DNA for the CDR3: TGTGCCAGCAATGGTTCCGGGACAAGATACGAGCAGTACTTC. Its protein is CASNGSGTRYEQYF.

The rearrangement uses TRBV6-5 and TRBJ2-7; D is possibly TRBD2 (5 bases). Germline-derived CDR1 and CDR2 are MNHEY and SVGAGI. This CDR3 spans 14 amino acids. Trimming shortened V by 2 bases and J by 0 bases, and 8 bases separated the two germline ends. CDR3 nucleotides: TGTGCCAGCAGTTACCTGAGGGACTCCTACGAGCAGTACTTC. As protein: CASSYLRDSYEQYF.

The chain recombines TRBV11-2 with TRBJ1-1; TRBD1 might be the D (6 bases). Trimming removed 5 bases at V and 3 bases at J, with 10 bases between. The germline gives CDR1 SGHAT, CDR2 FQNNGV. This CDR3 contains 13 residues. The CDR3, as DNA: TGTGCCAGCAGCCGACAGGTGCACACTGAAGCTTTCTTT. Encoded protein: CASSRQVHTEAFF.

The rearrangement joins TRBV5-1 to TRBJ1-1; D uncertain. Trimming removed 1 base at V and 1 base at J, with 5 bases between. The CDR3 loop spans 13 amino acids. The germline gives CDR1 SGHRS, CDR2 YFSETQ. The CDR3 sequence is CASSLIGNTEAFF. DNA for the CDR3: TGCGCCAGCAGCTTGATCGGGAACACTGAAGCTTTCTTT.

The rearrangement uses TRBV7-2 and TRBJ2-7; TRBD2 aligns across 8 bases. Germline assignment: CDR1 SGHTA and CDR2 FQGNSA. V shed 4 bases and J 7 bases; nucleotides not matched to a gene: 15. There are 16 residues in the CDR3. Here the CDR3 DNA reads TGTGCCAGCAGCTCGGACGGTATTCCGGGGGGGCGGGAGCAGTACTTC. Amino acids: CASSSDGIPGGREQYF.

The gene calls are TRBV7-8 and TRBJ2-1; D might be TRBD2 (5 bases). The V and J ends lost 4 bases and 3 bases respectively, with 7 bases between them. The length of the CDR3 is 13 residues. In germline, CDR1 is SGHVS, CDR2 FQNEAQ. DNA of the CDR3: TGTGCCAGCAGCTCGACTAACTACAATGAGCAGTTCTTC. This codes for CASSSTNYNEQFF.

This sequence joins TRBV2 and TRBJ2-5, with 11 bases identical to TRBD2. The germline CDR1 and CDR2 sequences are SNHLY and FYNNEI. The CDR3 is 15 amino acids. Losses at the gene ends were 6 bases for V and 1 base for J; bases not matched to a gene: 4. The CDR3: CASSRLAGTQETQYF. Written as DNA, the CDR3 is TGTGCCAGCAGCCGACTAGCGGGGACCCAAGAGACCCAGTACTTC.

The chain joins TRBV6-5 to TRBJ2-1; no clear D gene. Trimming left V 0 bases short and J 7 bases short, with 7 bases between. Per the germline V gene, CDR1 is MNHEY and CDR2 is SVGAGI. This CDR3 spans 13 amino acids. Written as DNA, the CDR3 is TGTGCCAGCAGTTACTCCCAAAGGAATGAGCAGTTCTTC. This gives the protein CASSYSQRNEQFF.

In this sample, this clone turned up once. The chain recombines TRBV21-1 with TRBJ2-7. TRBV21-1 is a pseudogene locus. The CDR3 extends over 23 amino acids. The CDR3 spells CASSKGGRPPRKPFNPHSYEQYF. The CDR3 DNA is TGTGCCAGCAGCAAAGGGGGACGACCTCCCCGGAAACCCTTTAACCCCCACTCCTACGAGCAGTACTTC.

V is TRBV6-1 and J is TRBJ2-3; tentatively, D is TRBD1 or TRBD2 (5 bases each). The CDR3 is 15 amino acids. The V end lost 4 bases, the J end lost 0 bases, and 11 bases lay between the germline ends. CDR1 is MNHNS and CDR2 is SASEGT in the germline V gene. The CDR3 bases are TGTGCCAGCAGTGTTTTCAGGGAGAGCACAGATACGCAGTATTTT. Amino acid sequence: CASSVFRESTDTQYF.

The V call is TRBV6-6, the J call TRBJ1-2; D unresolved. The germline V and J ends were trimmed by 7 bases and 6 bases, with 21 bases remaining between them. This CDR3 comprises 15 residues. CDR1 and CDR2 from the germline V gene are MNHNY and SVGAGI (reference sequence). CDR3 sequence: CASNHPSGEEDGYTF. Here the CDR3 DNA reads TGTGCCAGCAACCACCCCTCCGGGGAAGAGGATGGCTACACCTTC.

The chain couples TRBV4-2 to TRBJ2-1; TRBD2 aligns across 7 bases. The CDR3 spans 16 residues. Germline assignment: CDR1 LGHNA and CDR2 YNFKEQ. Trimming cost V 0 bases and J 4 bases; bases outside gene matches: 6. In DNA form, the CDR3 reads TGTGCCAGCAGCCAAGATAGTGGGGAGGGGTACAATGAGCAGTTCTTC. Protein sequence: CASSQDSGEGYNEQFF.

The chain links TRBV13 to TRBJ2-7; TRBD2 might be the D (6 bases). Trimming shortened V by 6 bases and J by 6 bases, and 21 bases separated the two germline ends. Germline-derived CDR1 and CDR2 are PRHDT and FYEKMQ (reference sequence). This CDR3 contains 15 residues. The CDR3 loop reads CASRYSPGGSGEQYF. The CDR3 DNA sequence: TGTGCCAGCAGGTATTCCCCCGGGGGATCTGGCGAGCAGTACTTC.

The V call is TRBV7-9, the J call TRBJ2-5; TRBD1 aligns across 7 bases. The CDR3 runs 15 residues. V lost 2 bases and J lost 5; bases outside the gene matches: 8. Germline CDR1 is SEHNR and CDR2 is FQNEAQ (reference sequence). CDR3 DNA: TGTGCCAGCAGCTTATTCTCTAGGGGGCGTGAGACCCAGTACTTC. This sequence encodes CASSLFSRGRETQYF.

The chain uses TRBV27 and TRBJ2-1, with 7 bases aligning to TRBD2. The V and J ends lost 0 bases and 10 bases, in that order; junction bases with no gene match: 6. The CDR3 totals 14 residues. The germline gives CDR1 MNHEY, CDR2 SMNVEV (reference sequence). The CDR3 here is CASSLSGGRAEQFF. CDR3 coding DNA: TGTGCCAGCAGTTTATCGGGGGGGAGGGCAGAGCAGTTCTTC.